The present T cell receptor (beta chain) was sequenced within a study of T cell responses to AZD1222 COVID-19 vaccine. This clone turned up a few times. Its specificity is unknown. Germline loops: CDR1 LGHNA, CDR2 YSLEER. The V end lost 1 base, the J end lost 7 bases, and 19 bases lay between the germline ends. This CDR3 has 16 residues. The method was immunoSEQ multiplex PCR; TCRdb's version includes in-frame clones alone and lacks a portion of them. The sample yields around 66,000 clones, roughly nine tenths seen once. Points from the study as a whole: Spike-specific TCRs gained breadth and depth after people received two AZD1222 doses. Close to half of spike-specific TCRs reportedly recognize unmutated variant regions. There were mostly white British donors and more females than males, and clonal diversity was possibly underestimated.

The chain has TRBV4-3 and TRBJ1-2, with a weak D call TRBD1 (5 bases). The TCR was taken from an adult in good health. The specimen comprised peripheral blood, sampled on day 0 of AZD1222 vaccination. CDR3 sequence: CASSQGRGNLGGGYTF. Here the CDR3 DNA reads TGCGCCAGCAGCCAAGGAAGGGGCAACCTCGGCGGTGGCTACACCTTC.